The 5 T cell receptor beta chains below come from one sample, sequenced in a study of blood T cell repertoires in COVID-19 (dated by TCRdb to 2020 to 2021). Libraries came from the immunoSEQ multiplex PCR assay. In TCRdb, the immuneACCESS table is reduced to in-frame sequences with V and J assigned. These tables do not hold every clone; where another copy was compared, an unresolved V gene accounts for under half, and the others remain unexplained. This sample is represented by under 300,000 clones; approximately 90% of them were singletons. The ten largest clones take up 2.3% of the sample. The sequenced sample was PBMCs or T cells enriched from blood (not recorded which). These receptors came from a woman aged 40 to 49 with acute COVID-19.

This clone was recorded only once. CDR3 protein: CASSLRPGTPYDEQYF. Here the CDR3 DNA reads TGTGCCAGCAGCCTCCGTCCCGGGACTCCGTACGACGAGCAGTACTTC. The J gene is TRBJ2-7, the V gene TRBV11-2, with a possible D match to TRBD2 (6 bases). Trimming stripped 5 bases from V and 5 bases from J, with 22 bases between. CDR1 and CDR2 from the germline V gene are SGHAT and FQNNGV. The CDR3 has 16 residues.

CDR3 in DNA: TGTGCCAGCAGCACCAGGGACAGAGTTAACTATGGCTACACCTTC. This translates into CASSTRDRVNYGYTF. This chain connects TRBV21-1 to TRBJ1-2; TRBD1, the table's D call, lacks a check against the DNA. TRBV21-1 is a known pseudogene. This CDR3 is 15 amino acids long.

J is TRBJ1-3 and V is TRBV18; no reliable D call. Germline V CDR1 and CDR2: KGHSH, LQKENI. V gave up 4 bases and J gave up 2 bases, with 15 bases separating them. The CDR3 is made up of 16 amino acids. The DNA for the CDR3 is TGTGCCAGCTCACAAGTTTATCTCGAGCCTGGAAACACCATATATTTT. Translating it yields CASSQVYLEPGNTIYF.

A remark on this clone: In this CDR3 the conserved last residue, phenylalanine or tryptophan, is missing, so a read error is likely. V and J are TRBV6-1 and TRBJ1-5; 7 bases fit TRBD1. Germline CDR1 and CDR2: MNHNS and SASEGT. Trimming removed 2 bases from V and 4 bases from J; junction bases left unmatched: 2. This CDR3 spans 14 amino acids. Here the CDR3 DNA reads TGTGCCAGCAGTGAACGCAGGGGGAATCAGCCCCAGCATCTT. This gives the protein CASSERRGNQPQHL.

The CDR3, as DNA: TGTGCCAGCAGCAAAGACGAGGGGGCTATGGTATGGAGCAATCAGCCCCAGCATTTT. Translation gives CASSKDEGAMVWSNQPQHF. The chain is built from TRBV21-1 and TRBJ1-5; the D call of TRBD1 is as the table states it, not checked on the DNA. TRBV21-1 is marked as a pseudogene. The CDR3 covers 19 residues.